This T cell receptor beta chain was documented in a study of blood T cell repertoires in COVID-19. About the study: COVID-19 samples collected from the United States, Italy and Spain covered acute and convalescent phases. The analysed material was cDNA or gDNA that came from T cells, B-cell-depleted T cells, or PBMCs.

This clone was seen just once. How the authors handled the data: The authors estimated nucleated cell counts from reference gene primer amplification. Profiling relied on immunoSEQ multiplex PCR, and the TCRdb table lists in-frame clones only, not all of them. V and J calls and clone size are as listed in that table; D and trimming were resolved from the DNA. There are hundreds of thousands of clones in the sample; around 84% occur only once, and over 0.95% lies in the top ten. This CDR3 region has 13 residues. V gave up 4 bases and J gave up 6 bases, with 11 bases separating them. Germline loops: CDR1 SGHVS, CDR2 FNYEAQ.

This receptor was obtained from a man aged 35 to 55 with acute or convalescent COVID-19. The specimen sequenced was peripheral blood. This chain connects TRBV7-6 to TRBJ2-3; D is unresolved. The CDR3: CASSSTLRDTQYF. CDR3 in DNA: TGTGCCAGCAGCTCCACTCTGAGGGATACGCAGTATTTT.